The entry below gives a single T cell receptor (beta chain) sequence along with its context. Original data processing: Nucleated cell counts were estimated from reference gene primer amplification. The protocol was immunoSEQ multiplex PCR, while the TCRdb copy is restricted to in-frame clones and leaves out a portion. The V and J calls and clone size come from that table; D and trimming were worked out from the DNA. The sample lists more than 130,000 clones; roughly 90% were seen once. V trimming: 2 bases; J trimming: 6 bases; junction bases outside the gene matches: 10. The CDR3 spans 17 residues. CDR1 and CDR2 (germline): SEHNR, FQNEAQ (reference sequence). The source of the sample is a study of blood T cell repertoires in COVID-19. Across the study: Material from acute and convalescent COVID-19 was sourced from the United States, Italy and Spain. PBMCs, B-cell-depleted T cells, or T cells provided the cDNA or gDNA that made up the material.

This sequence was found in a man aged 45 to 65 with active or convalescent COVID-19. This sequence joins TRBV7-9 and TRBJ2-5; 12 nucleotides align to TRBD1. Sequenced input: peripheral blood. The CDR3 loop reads CASSLPAGQGALKTQYF. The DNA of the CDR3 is TGTGCCAGCAGCTTACCTGCGGGACAGGGGGCCCTTAAGACCCAGTACTTC.